The 29 T cell receptor beta chains below all came from one sample that was sequenced in a study of post-analysis software for immune sequencing data. Findings of the study overall: Patients carried roughly 5 TRBV segments more frequently than controls did, and TRBV5-6, TRBV5-1 and TRBV20-1 were among them.

No antigen has been identified for these receptors. Prepared TCR beta cDNA libraries contained unique molecular identifiers. TCRdb re-called the PCR reads with MiXCR, one entry per CDR3 protein. The top ten clones hold around 3.7% of a sample with roughly 200,000 distinct CDR3 sequences, approximately 28% of them seen once. What was sequenced was blood. The receptors shown here come from a girl younger than 18 with multiple sclerosis.

This chain connects TRBV11-2 to TRBJ2-7, with TRBD2 matching over 7 bases. The CDR3 extends over 16 amino acids. From germline, CDR1 is SGHAT and CDR2 FQNNGV. V dropped 0 bases and J dropped 6; count of bases not matched to a gene: 11. CDR3 sequence: CASSLELAGVGLEQYF. The DNA for the CDR3 is TGTGCCAGCAGCTTAGAGTTGGCGGGAGTCGGCCTCGAGCAGTACTTC.

The rearrangement uses TRBV3-1 and TRBJ1-1; D is unresolved. Germline lookup yields CDR1 LGHDT and CDR2 YNNKEL (reference sequence). The CDR3 contains 13 residues. Between the trimmed V and J ends, which lost 2 bases and 3 bases, there was a span of 7 bases. The CDR3 loop reads CASSQNRDTEAFF. The DNA of the CDR3 is TGTGCCAGCAGCCAAAACAGAGACACTGAAGCTTTCTTT.

Concerning this clonotype itself: This may come from a read error, since a much larger clone is one base off. V and J are TRBV28 and TRBJ2-3; the D gene is possibly TRBD2 (5 bases). This CDR3 is 14 amino acids long. Germline CDR1 and CDR2: MDHEN and SYDVKM. For the CDR3, the DNA is TGTACCAGCAGTTTAGAACGGGAAACAGATACGCAGTATTTT. Translating gives CTSSLERETDTQYF.

This chain links TRBV2 with TRBJ2-1; D is uncertain. The CDR3 sequence is 14 residues long. Trimming stripped 6 bases from V and 0 bases from J, with 9 bases between. From germline, CDR1 is SNHLY and CDR2 FYNNEI. The CDR3 sequence: CASRHPGSYNEQFF. The CDR3 DNA sequence: TGTGCCAGCAGGCATCCTGGCTCCTACAATGAGCAGTTCTTC.

This clonotype was seen ten or more times. The chain carries TRBV5-1 and TRBJ2-1, with D possibly being TRBD2 (6 bases). Germline CDR1 SGHRS, CDR2 YFSETQ. Trimming shortened V by 4 bases and J by 0 bases, and 11 bases separated the two germline ends. The CDR3 spans 15 residues. The CDR3 loop is CASSPEGSSYNEQFF. The CDR3 DNA reads as TGCGCCAGCAGCCCGGAGGGGAGCTCCTACAATGAGCAGTTCTTC. The full variable domain, with the rest looked up from reference TRBV5-1 and TRBJ2-1, is KAGVTQTPRYLIKTRGQQVTLSCSPISGHRSVSWYQQTPGQGLQFLFEYFSETQRNKGNFPGRFSGRQFSNSRSEMNVSTLELGDSALYLCASSPEGSSYNEQFFGPGTRLTVL.

This clonotype has more than one count but fewer than ten. The chain joins TRBV5-5 to TRBJ1-5; no definite D call. The CDR3 length is 16 residues. With 0 bases removed from V and 2 bases from J, the gap between germline ends came to 12 bases. The germline V gene has CDR1 SGHKS and CDR2 YYEKEE (reference sequence). CDR3 loop: CASSLAARSGNQPQHF. The CDR3 bases are TGTGCCAGCAGCTTGGCGGCCCGATCCGGCAATCAGCCCCAGCATTTT. Drawing the rest from reference TRBV5-5 and TRBJ1-5, the complete variable domain is DAGVTQSPTHLIKTRGQQVTLRCSPISGHKSVSWYQQVLGQGPQFIFQYYEKEERGRGNFPDRFSARQFPNYSSELNVNALLLGDSALYLCASSLAARSGNQPQHFGDGTRLSIL.

For this clonotype: Relative to the germline gene, one junction end is altered; a read error may explain this. The V gene is TRBV2, the J gene TRBJ1-1; 7 nucleotides line up with TRBD1. The CDR3 is 14 residues long. The germline V gene has CDR1 SNHLY and CDR2 FYNNEI. CDR3 protein: CASTEQGLGTEAFF. DNA of the CDR3: TGTGCCAGCACTGAACAGGGGTTGGGCACTGAAGCTTTCTTT.

In this sample, this clonotype turned up many times. The chain employs TRBV11-2 and TRBJ1-2; no firm D call. V shed 0 bases and J shed 6 bases, with 11 bases lying between them. Germline CDR1 SGHAT, CDR2 FQNNGV. The CDR3 is made up of 14 amino acids. The CDR3 is CASSLDTGSNGYTF. The CDR3 bases are TGTGCCAGCAGCTTAGATACCGGATCCAATGGCTACACCTTC.

This clonotype was counted only a few times. The chain has TRBV7-9 and TRBJ1-2, with no clear D. The V and J ends lost 5 bases and 2 bases respectively, with 15 bases between them. The CDR3 has 15 residues. Germline V gives CDR1 SEHNR, CDR2 FQNEAQ (reference sequence). In DNA, the CDR3 is TGTGCCAGCAGCGACAAGGTGGTGGCGAACTATGGCTACACCTTC. It is translated as CASSDKVVANYGYTF.

This clonotype appeared many times. The genes are TRBV5-1 and TRBJ1-4, with 10 nucleotides matching TRBD1. V dropped 7 bases and J dropped 0; count of bases not matched to a gene: 6. This CDR3 contains 16 residues. CDR1 SGHRS and CDR2 YFSETQ come from the germline V gene. The CDR3 reads CASRRTGGSTNEKLFF. CDR3 in DNA: TGCGCCAGCCGGCGGACAGGGGGATCAACTAATGAAAAACTGTTTTTT.

This clonotype has a count of ten or more. This chain links TRBV6-1 with TRBJ2-1, with D possibly matching TRBD1 (6 bases). Germline V gene data show CDR1 as MNHNS and CDR2 as SASEGT. The CDR3 runs to 13 residues. V was shortened by 8 bases and J by 7 bases, with 15 bases between the two germline ends. The DNA of the CDR3 is TGTGCCAGCTTCGGGACATATCAAAATGAGCAGTTCTTC. Translation: CASFGTYQNEQFF.

This clonotype was seen many times. This sequence joins TRBV5-1 and TRBJ2-7, with 8 bases lining up with TRBD1. Germline CDR1 is SGHRS and CDR2 is YFSETQ. The length of the CDR3 is 14 residues. Germline trimming cut 2 bases from V and 5 bases from J; bases unmatched to any gene: 6. In nucleotides, the CDR3 is TGCGCCAGCAGCTTACGACAGGGGAGGAACGAGCAGTACTTC. This sequence encodes CASSLRQGRNEQYF.

In this sample, this clonotype turned up a few times. The gene calls are TRBV15 and TRBJ1-3; TRBD1 agrees at 7 bases. The germline gives CDR1 LNHNV, CDR2 YYDKDF (reference sequence). The CDR3 spans 14 residues. The V and J ends lost 6 bases and 4 bases, in that order; junction bases with no gene match: 6. CDR3 in amino acids: CATRQGTVGNTIYF. CDR3 bases: TGTGCCACCAGACAAGGGACAGTCGGAAACACCATATATTTT.

V is TRBV18 and J is TRBJ1-1; unclear D gene. Germline CDR1 and CDR2: KGHSH and LQKENI. V shed 6 bases and J shed 6 bases, with 14 bases lying between them. The CDR3 is 13 residues long. CDR3 sequence (DNA): TGTGCCAGCTCGCAGGCCTTTGTAGCTGAAGCTTTCTTT. Translation: CASSQAFVAEAFF.

The chain is built from TRBV7-2 and TRBJ1-4, with D unclear. The CDR3 runs to 15 residues. V lost 2 bases to trimming and J lost 4 bases, with 11 bases between them. Germline values: CDR1 SGHTA, CDR2 FQGNSA. The CDR3 loop is CASSLSGTFNEKLFF. Written as DNA, the CDR3 is TGTGCCAGCAGCTTATCCGGCACCTTTAATGAAAAACTGTTTTTT.

This clonotype was detected ten times or more. The DNA for the CDR3 is TGCGCCAGCAGTCGGGACGGTGGCGAGACGCAGTATTTT. It codes for CASSRDGGETQYF. The chain employs TRBV5-1 and TRBJ2-3; either TRBD1 or TRBD2 may fit D (5 bases each). CDR1 is SGHRS, CDR2 YFSETQ, per germline. The CDR3 has 13 amino acids. Trimming pared 5 bases from V and 9 bases from J, leaving 16 bases between. The entire variable domain, with the rest obtained from reference TRBV5-1 and TRBJ2-3, is as follows: KAGVTQTPRYLIKTRGQQVTLSCSPISGHRSVSWYQQTPGQGLQFLFEYFSETQRNKGNFPGRFSGRQFSNSRSEMNVSTLELGDSALYLCASSRDGGETQYFGPGTRLTVL.

This clonotype turned up a few times. This chain uses TRBV20-1 with TRBJ2-1; a possible D gene is TRBD2 (6 bases). From germline, CDR1 is DFQATT and CDR2 SNEGSKA (reference sequence). The V gene lost 0 bases and the J gene lost 10 bases, with 10 bases spanning the gap. CDR3 size: 12 residues. CDR3 nucleotides: TGCAGTGCTAGAGAGGGACTTTTGGAGCAGTTCTTC. Protein: CSAREGLLEQFF.

This clonotype was seen many times. The rearrangement links TRBV5-1 to TRBJ1-1; a possible D gene is TRBD1 (5 bases). The ends were cut back, 7 bases at V and 6 bases at J, with 22 bases in the middle. The CDR3 spans 15 residues. Per the germline V gene, CDR1 is SGHRS and CDR2 is YFSETQ. CDR3 sequence (DNA): TGCGCCAGCCGAAGGGACTCCCAGGAATTCGCTGAAGCTTTCTTT. Protein product: CASRRDSQEFAEAFF. Using reference TRBV5-1 and TRBJ1-1 for the parts outside the CDR3, the full variable domain is KAGVTQTPRYLIKTRGQQVTLSCSPISGHRSVSWYQQTPGQGLQFLFEYFSETQRNKGNFPGRFSGRQFSNSRSEMNVSTLELGDSALYLCASRRDSQEFAEAFFGQGTRLTVV.

With respect to this clonotype: This clone may be a read error of a much larger clone one base away. The CDR3 sequence is CRGAASADTQYF. For the CDR3, the DNA is TGCAGGGGAGCGGCCAGCGCAGATACGCAGTATTTT. The chain uses TRBV20-1 and TRBJ2-3, with D perhaps TRBD2 (5 bases). CDR1 DFQATT and CDR2 SNEGSKA come from the germline V gene (reference sequence). The CDR3 is made up of 12 amino acids.

In the case of this clonotype: This may arise from a read error, as a much more abundant clone is one base away. This chain joins TRBV20-1 and TRBJ2-7, with 7 bases fitting TRBD1. The length of the CDR3 is 11 residues. Germline CDR1 DFQATT, CDR2 SNEGSKA (reference sequence). The CDR3: CRARDRYEQYF. The CDR3 DNA reads as TGCAGGGCTAGGGACAGATACGAGCAGTACTTC.

The rearrangement links TRBV5-1 to TRBJ2-1; 12 bases map to TRBD2. The germline CDR1 and CDR2 sequences are SGHRS and YFSETQ. The CDR3 has 13 residues. With 7 bases clipped from V and 10 bases from J, the junction kept 6 bases outside the gene matches. CDR3 protein: CASGLAGKVEQFF. The CDR3 coding sequence is TGCGCCAGCGGACTAGCGGGGAAGGTCGAGCAGTTCTTC.

In the case of this clonotype: Just one base apart from a much larger clone, this may be a read error. This sequence joins TRBV6-5 and TRBJ1-4; D call uncertain. The CDR3 has 14 amino acids. V was trimmed by 6 bases and J by 7 bases, leaving 15 bases between them. Germline V gene sequence: CDR1 MNHEY, CDR2 SVGAGI. The CDR3 spells CASRIGVWGEKLFF. The CDR3 DNA follows: TGTGCCAGCAGGATCGGCGTTTGGGGTGAAAAACTGTTTTTT.

V is TRBV12-3 or TRBV12-4 and J is TRBJ2-1; D not certain. V lost 6 bases, J lost 8 bases, and 14 bases lay in between. CDR3 size: 13 residues. CDR3 DNA: TGTGCCAGCAGGTTATGGCGGCTGGATGAGCAGTTCTTC. Translated, it gives CASRLWRLDEQFF.

This clonotype was counted only a few times. V gene TRBV6-2 or TRBV6-3 combines with J gene TRBJ2-5; possible D gene TRBD2, 6 bases. The assigned J gene may be wrong: the sequence end matches TRBJ2-7 better. Germline CDR1 and CDR2: MNHEY and SVGEGT. The CDR3 covers 14 residues. CDR3: CASIKTPREDEQYF. CDR3 coding DNA: TGTGCCAGCATCAAGACACCAAGGGAGGACGAGCAGTACTTC.

This sequence joins TRBV28 and TRBJ1-2, with no clear D. The CDR3 runs to 15 residues. The germline CDR1 and CDR2 sequences are MDHEN and SYDVKM. V shed 2 bases and J shed 2 bases, with 12 bases lying between them. Here the CDR3 reads CASSLVAQANYGYTF. The CDR3 DNA is TGTGCCAGCAGTTTAGTCGCGCAGGCAAACTATGGCTACACCTTC.

This clonotype appeared a few times. DNA for the CDR3: TGCAGTGCTAGAGGGGGCGGCGGGGATACGCAGTATTTT. Protein product: CSARGGGGDTQYF. The chain recombines TRBV20-1 with TRBJ2-3; D may be TRBD1 or TRBD2 (5 bases each). Trimming removed 1 base from V and 6 bases from J, with 11 bases in between. From germline, CDR1 is DFQATT and CDR2 SNEGSKA (reference sequence). CDR3 length: 13 residues.

This clonotype was counted many times. The rearrangement uses TRBV20-1 and TRBJ2-1; D might be TRBD2 (5 bases). The germline V gene encodes CDR1 DFQATT and CDR2 SNEGSKA (reference sequence). V lost 1 base, J lost 0 bases, and 10 bases lay in between. This CDR3 is 15 amino acids long. In DNA form, the CDR3 reads TGCAGTGCTAGAGGGCGGAGCGGCTCCTACAATGAGCAGTTCTTC. Translation: CSARGRSGSYNEQFF.

Comment on this clonotype: A much bigger clone sits one base away, suggesting this may be a read error. The chain recombines TRBV21-1 with TRBJ2-7; TRBD2 is taken as the D call from the table, unchecked against the DNA. TRBV21-1 is classified as a pseudogene. CDR3 length: 18 residues. In DNA, the CDR3 is TGTGCCAGCAGCTTAATTACCTGGACTAGCGGGAACACCTACGAGCAGTACTTC. It encodes CASSLITWTSGNTYEQYF.

This clonotype was seen repeatedly, ten times or more. The chain has TRBV5-5 and TRBJ2-5, with a possible D match to TRBD1 (5 bases). V gave up 2 bases and J gave up 3 bases, with 8 bases separating them. Germline loops: CDR1 SGHKS, CDR2 YYEKEE (reference sequence). The CDR3 runs to 13 residues. DNA of the CDR3: TGTGCCAGCAGCTTCCAGGGCGAAGAGACCCAGTACTTC. Its translation is CASSFQGEETQYF.